These T cell receptor beta chains were read from a single sample in a study of blood T cell repertoires in COVID-19. Only in-frame clones appear in the TCRdb table, and some are missing; sequencing was by immunoSEQ multiplex PCR. This sample carries under 400,000 clones, about 87% of them seen once, and the ten largest clones take 1.5% to 2%. The sample was PBMCs or T cells enriched from blood (not recorded which). The receptors derive from a man aged 40-49 years in a cohort exposed to, infected with or recovered from COVID-19 (not recorded which). Both conserved end residues are part of each CDR3. The D gene is left open where the match is weak. Size is stated for part of the rows, as once, few or many counts, or as a class when the clone is expanded.

CDR3nt	CDR3aa	v_gene	j_gene	d_gene	abundance
TGTGCCAGCAGTTACTCCAGCGGGACCACAGATACGCAGTATTTT	CASSYSSGTTDTQYF	TRBV6-5	TRBJ2-3	TRBD2	NA
TGTGCCAGCAGCGAACAGAAGAGCTCCTACAATGAGCAGTTCTTC	CASSEQKSSYNEQFF	TRBV7-9	TRBJ2-1	NA	few
TGTGCCAGCAGCTTAGAGGGAGGGGTTCCAAACACTGAAGCTTTCTTT	CASSLEGGVPNTEAFF	TRBV11-2	TRBJ1-1	NA	NA
TGTGCCAGCAGTTTATTCAGGGCTAATCAGCCCCAGCATTTT	CASSLFRANQPQHF	TRBV28	TRBJ1-5	NA	once
TGTGCCAGCAGTGAAAGGACAGGGAGTCTCTACGAGCAGTACTTC	CASSERTGSLYEQYF	TRBV6-1	TRBJ2-7	TRBD1	NA
TGCGCCAGCGAGAGAGGGACAGGAGATTCGTACGAGCAGTACTTC	CASERGTGDSYEQYF	TRBV10-2	TRBJ2-7	TRBD1	NA
TGTGCCAGCTCACTCGGACTAGCGGGAGGGCGAGAGACCCAGTACTTC	CASSLGLAGGRETQYF	TRBV18	TRBJ2-5	TRBD2	NA
TGTGCCTGGAACCTCCGGGGTCGCACCGGGGAGCTGTTTTTT	CAWNLRGRTGELFF	TRBV30	TRBJ2-2	NA	NA
TGTGCCACCAGCGCCCGCGGGACTAGCGGGAGGGCGAGATACAATGAGCAGTTCTTC	CATSARGTSGRARYNEQFF	TRBV15	TRBJ2-1	TRBD2	NA
TGTGCCACCCGGACAGGGAGAACTGAAGCTTTCTTT	CATRTGRTEAFF	TRBV10-3	TRBJ1-1	TRBD1	once
TGTGCCAGTAGTCCAGGGACAGGATTTATTACTAATGAAAAACTGTTTTTT	CASSPGTGFITNEKLFF	TRBV19	TRBJ1-4	TRBD1	NA
TGTGCCAGCAGTCAGGGACAGGTGGGCAATCAGCCCCAGCATTTT	CASSQGQVGNQPQHF	TRBV28	TRBJ1-5	TRBD1	NA
TGTGCCAGCAGTGAGGGGGGAGGACTAGCGAAGAATGAGCAGTTCTTC	CASSEGGGLAKNEQFF	TRBV6-1	TRBJ2-1	TRBD2	NA
TGTGCCTGGAACCTAGCGGGATCCCATGAGCAGTTCTTC	CAWNLAGSHEQFF	TRBV30	TRBJ2-1	TRBD2	NA
TGTGCCAGCAGCGAGCTCCTAGTATCCAATGAGCAGTTCTTC	CASSELLVSNEQFF	TRBV9	TRBJ2-1	NA	NA
TGTGCCAGTAGTATAGCCAGCGGTCATGGCTACGAGCAGTACTTC	CASSIASGHGYEQYF	TRBV19	TRBJ2-7	NA	once
TGTGCCAGCAGTTACTCCGGCAGGACTGGAAACACCATATATTTT	CASSYSGRTGNTIYF	TRBV6-5	TRBJ1-3	NA	NA
TGTGCCAGCAGCCAAGGGTTAGCGGGCGGCACAGATACGCAGTATTTT	CASSQGLAGGTDTQYF	TRBV3-1/TRBV3-2	TRBJ2-3	TRBD2	NA
TGTGCCAGCAGCCCCGGACTAGCGGAGATAGATACGCAGTATTTT	CASSPGLAEIDTQYF	TRBV7-3	TRBJ2-3	TRBD2	NA
TGTGCCAGCAGTTTAACCCGACAGGGGCCCACCGGGGAGCTGTTTTTT	CASSLTRQGPTGELFF	TRBV27	TRBJ2-2	TRBD1	NA
TGTGCCAGTAGTAAGGCGGGAAGTAATTCACCCCTCCACTTT	CASSKAGSNSPLHF	TRBV19	TRBJ1-6	NA	NA
TGCGCCAGCAGGGTAGGGGCGCACGGCACTGAAGCTTTCTTT	CASRVGAHGTEAFF	TRBV4-1	TRBJ1-1	NA	NA
TGTGCCAGCAGTATGACAGGGGGCGGGACCGGGGAGCTGTTTTTT	CASSMTGGGTGELFF	TRBV28	TRBJ2-2	TRBD1	NA
TGTGCCAGTAGTGTGGACAGAGATAGCAATCAGCCCCAGCATTTT	CASSVDRDSNQPQHF	TRBV19	TRBJ1-5	NA	NA
TGTGCCAGCAGCCAAGGGGGACTAGCGGGAGGAACCTACAATGAGCAGTTCTTC	CASSQGGLAGGTYNEQFF	TRBV3-1/TRBV3-2	TRBJ2-1	TRBD2	NA
TGTGCCAGCACCCCCATCGAGGGCAAGTTCAATGAGCAGTTCTTC	CASTPIEGKFNEQFF	TRBV7-9	TRBJ2-1	NA	NA
TGCAGCGTTGACGTATCTGGGACTAGGTACAATGAGCAGTTCTTC	CSVDVSGTRYNEQFF	TRBV29-1	TRBJ2-1	TRBD2	NA
TGTGCCAGCAGCCGAGCCAGGACTAGCGGCAGACAGGGCGAGCAGTACTTC	CASSRARTSGRQGEQYF	TRBV7-6	TRBJ2-7	TRBD2	NA
TGTGCCAGCAGCTCCGCGACAGGGGGCGGGACCCAGTACTTC	CASSSATGGGTQYF	TRBV7-7	TRBJ2-5	TRBD1	NA
TGCGCCAGCAGTCAAGGGACAGGGGGGGTCAACTATGGCTACACCTTC	CASSQGTGGVNYGYTF	TRBV23-1	TRBJ1-2	TRBD1	NA
TGTGCCATCAGTGACCCAGGGGCTAACTATGGCTACACCTTC	CAISDPGANYGYTF	TRBV10-3	TRBJ1-2	NA	NA
TGTGCCAGCAGCCCTCGCCCCAGGACAAACACAGATACGCAGTATTTT	CASSPRPRTNTDTQYF	TRBV7-9	TRBJ2-3	NA	few
TGTGCCAGCAGCCCGACGGGACAGGGGAATCAGCCCCAGCATTTT	CASSPTGQGNQPQHF	TRBV3-1/TRBV3-2	TRBJ1-5	TRBD1	NA
TGTGCCAGCAGCTCCGGGACAGAGAATTTTTATGGCTACACCTTC	CASSSGTENFYGYTF	TRBV5-4	TRBJ1-2	TRBD1	NA
TGCGCCAGCACCCCGAGGACAGGGGGCCAAGAGACCCAGTACTTC	CASTPRTGGQETQYF	TRBV5-1	TRBJ2-5	TRBD1	NA
TGCGCCAGTCAGAGGTCCAGCGGGGACTCCTACGAGCAGTACTTC	CASQRSSGDSYEQYF	TRBV5-1	TRBJ2-7	TRBD2	NA
TGTGCCACCAGCAGAGGTGGGACAGGGGGCCTTCGACAGCCCCAGCATTTT	CATSRGGTGGLRQPQHF	TRBV15	TRBJ1-5	TRBD1	NA
TGTGCCTGGAGTGTAGGGGCTGGCTCTGGAAACACCATATATTTT	CAWSVGAGSGNTIYF	TRBV30	TRBJ1-3	NA	NA
TGTGCCAGCTCAGGACTAGCGGGGGTAGAGACCCAGTACTTC	CASSGLAGVETQYF	TRBV27	TRBJ2-5	TRBD2	NA
TGTGCCAGCAGCTTAATTTCTGCGGCCCTTGTGGGTGAAGCTTTCTTT	CASSLISAALVGEAFF	TRBV11-2	TRBJ1-1	NA	NA